Sequencing of this T cell receptor beta chain was carried out in a study of brain T cells in children with intractable seizures (dated by TCRdb to 2020 to 2022). In terms of the full investigation: Resected brain tissue from more than 40 pediatric epilepsy surgery cases was first screened for immune gene transcripts using a NanoString immunology panel. Among the roughly 12 selected surgery cases, pre-surgery blood was additionally sequenced for eight, leaving four cases with brain tissue only.

TCR beta chain sequences were generated from genomic DNA using the immunoSEQ assay. Per the source publication's procedure: Any CDR3 sequence that did not begin with the conserved framework cysteine at position 104 was removed by hand. Clonality was calculated as one minus the normalized Shannon's Diversity Index, with values ranging from 0 (maximal diversity) to 1 (oligoclonal). Differences in the frequency of the same CDR3 between samples, such as brain versus blood, were assessed with chi-squared comparison-of-proportions tests. Public clonotypes were identified through searches of immuneACCESS, and similarity to known antiviral clonotypes was evaluated with the VDJdb browser. TCRdb holds this immuneACCESS table with in-frame rearrangements only. Some clones are missing; in checked studies, unresolved V genes explain under half, and the rest has no known cause. The DNA gave D and trimming, while V, J and clone size come from that table. Counted in this sample were around 80,000 clones; around 91% of them appeared once. Jointly, the top ten make up roughly 24% of the sample.

As for this clone: This receptor's antigen is unknown. The sample holds no much larger clone one base away, and base qualities are not on file.

V loses 2 bases at its end and J loses 10 bases; junction bases beyond the gene matches: 4. CDR1 MRHNA and CDR2 SNTAGT are derived from the germline V gene. The CDR3 holds 12 amino acids from the cysteine to the phenylalanine. Left in the record is the CDR3 DNA by itself, 36 bases read in frame from the first base. Findings and caveats that apply to the study as a whole: Viral specificity was inferred only from CDR3 sequence similarity, and patients' HCMV serostatus was unknown. Because sequencing depth differed between pre- and post-surgery blood, the absence of clones from the pre-surgery sample may reflect undersampling.

Read against the paper, the sample's time point label means: resected brain tissue, or blood drawn just prior to surgery. The surgery cases showing the highest brain T cell transcript signatures were chosen for TCR beta chain sequencing of brain tissue and, when available, of blood. Before surgery, patients had received at least one anti-epileptic drug. TCR-sequenced patients were children with drug-resistant epilepsy due to tuberous sclerosis complex, focal cortical dysplasia, Rasmussen encephalitis or hemimegalencephaly. The blood samples were collected right before the epilepsy surgery. The Monarch genomic DNA purification kit was used to extract bulk genomic DNA from unsorted brain tissue and from whole blood.

This clonotype originated in a girl aged 2 to 10 with Rasmussen encephalitis and intractable seizures. The material sequenced was peripheral blood, taken at surgery. The V and J genes are TRBV6-4 and TRBJ1-1, and 7 bases in between align with TRBD1. DNA sequence: TGTGCCAGCAGTGACCGAGGGGGCCCAGCTTTCTTT. Its protein is CASSDRGGPAFF.